This is a list of T cell receptor beta chains from one sample in a study of T cell repertoires in cytomegalovirus infection. TCRdb called the reads again in MiXCR, with one record for every CDR3 protein. Of fewer than 850,000 distinct CDR3 sequences listed, around 29% are singletons. No cognate antigen is known for these TCRs. The sequenced sample was cultured CD8+ T cells from PBMCs, obtained from culture after CMV antigen stimulation. The receptors stem from a human donor in good health (CMV status not recorded). Some clones in this sample may be carry-over from other donors' samples. The CDR3 runs from the conserved cysteine through the conserved F or W. Fields, in order: J gene, clone size, D gene, V gene, CDR3 DNA, CDR3 protein. D genes are given only for firm matches. Clone size is not always given. Where it is, it says once, few, many or a class for expanded clones.

TRBJ1-3 | few | TRBD1 | TRBV28 | TGTGCCAGCAACAGGGGAGATCCTGGAAACACCATATATTTT | CASNRGDPGNTIYF
TRBJ1-4 | NA | NA | TRBV10-3 | TGTGCCATCAGGGGGGGCACAGCAACTAATGAAAAACTGTTTTTT | CAIRGGTATNEKLFF
TRBJ2-7 | NA | NA | TRBV7-9 | TGTGCCAGCAGCTTAGATTCGGCCGAGCAGTACTTC | CASSLDSAEQYF
TRBJ2-3 | NA | NA | TRBV6-6 | TGTGCCAGCAGAAAAAGGGATTGGGCAGATACGCAGTATTTT | CASRKRDWADTQYF
TRBJ2-1 | NA | NA | TRBV2 | TGTGCCAGCAGTGGGGGTGGGGAGACCTACAATGAGCAGTTCTTC | CASSGGGETYNEQFF
TRBJ2-7 | NA | TRBD2 | TRBV7-6 | TGTGCCAGCAGCTTGGGTAGCGGGTCTAACTACGAGCAGTACTTC | CASSLGSGSNYEQYF
TRBJ2-5 | many | TRBD2 | TRBV7-2 | TGTGCCAGCAGCCTGGCGGATAACGGCGGGGGTGGAGAGACCCAGTACTTC | CASSLADNGGGGETQYF
TRBJ2-3 | NA | NA | TRBV20-1 | TGCAGTGTGCCGGGAGACTACAGTAATACGCAGTATTTT | CSVPGDYSNTQYF
TRBJ2-3 | few | TRBD2 | TRBV10-3 | TGTGCCACCAAGACTAGCGGGGGGGCCGGTGAAGTTGCAGATACGCAGTATTTT | CATKTSGGAGEVADTQYF
TRBJ1-1 | NA | NA | TRBV4-1 | TGCGCCAGCAGCCAAGGGTCGGGCCCTTGGGCTGAAGCTTTCTTT | CASSQGSGPWAEAFF